Following are 20 T cell receptor beta chains from one sample sequenced in a study of T cell clonality in common variable immunodeficiency. Measured with immunoSEQ multiplex PCR; TCRdb has only the in-frame clones, and not every one. Singletons are absent from the sample, which has 25,000 to 35,000 clones. What was sequenced was peripheral blood mononuclear cells. These receptors all stem from a person aged 18 to 70 in good health.

This clone was counted at least ten times. The CDR3 end is not reached by the read, which stops 3 residues before it; the germline J gene fills it in. The V call is TRBV2, the J call TRBJ1-4, with 9 bases matching TRBD1. The CDR3 length is 13 residues. Germline V gene sequence: CDR1 SNHLY, CDR2 FYNNEI. The CDR3 sequence is CASSELGQGTLFF. The part of the CDR3 DNA that was read is TGTGCCAGCAGTGAATTGGGACAGGGAACA. The complete variable domain, with remaining parts taken from reference TRBV2 and TRBJ1-4, reads EPEVTQTPSHQVTQMGQEVILRCVPISNHLYFYWYRQILGQKVEFLVSFYNNEISEKSEIFDDQFSVERPDGSNFTLKIRSTKLEDSAMYFCASSELGQGTLFFGSGTQLSVL.

This clone was recorded at least ten times. The DNA ends 3 residues before the CDR3 does, and the rest of the CDR3 is filled in from the germline J gene. V and J are TRBV13 and TRBJ1-4; D may be TRBD1 (6 bases). CDR1 is PRHDT and CDR2 is FYEKMQ in the germline V gene (reference sequence). V lost 2 bases and J 8 bases, leaving 15 bases between the germline ends. The CDR3 is 15 amino acids. CDR3 region: CASSLNQGTREKLFF. The sequenced part of the CDR3 DNA is TGTGCCAGCAGCTTAAACCAGGGGACGAGGGAAAAA.

This clone was counted many times. Read data end 3 residues before the CDR3 end; the end is taken from the germline J gene. The chain is built from TRBV7-2 and TRBJ2-5, with D possibly being TRBD2 (5 bases). The CDR3 has 14 amino acids. The germline gives CDR1 SGHTA, CDR2 FQGNSA. With 0 bases removed from V and 5 bases from J, the gap between germline ends came to 10 bases. The chain's CDR3 is CASSLAYGGETQYF. The CDR3 DNA, read in part, is TGTGCCAGCAGCTTAGCTTACGGCGGGGAGACC. Full variable domain (remainder filled in from reference TRBV7-2 and TRBJ2-5): GAGVSQSPSNKVTEKGKDVELRCDPISGHTALYWYRQSLGQGLEFLIYFQGNSAPDKSGLPSDRFSAERTGGSVSTLTIQRTQQEDSAVYLCASSLAYGGETQYFGPGTRLLVL.

This clone was recorded at least ten times. The missing CDR3 end, 3 residues past where the read stops, is filled in from the germline J gene. The chain carries TRBV20-1 and TRBJ2-7; D possibly corresponds to TRBD2 (5 bases). The CDR3 extends over 16 amino acids. Trimming cost V 4 bases and J 2 bases, with 21 bases left between them. CDR1 is DFQATT, CDR2 SNEGSKA, per germline (reference sequence). Partial CDR3 DNA: TGCAGTGCTATCACCCCTCTAGAGCGGAGGCCCTACGAG. Its protein product is CSAITPLERRPYE. The CDR3 as a whole reads CSAITPLERRPYEQYF.

In its sample, this clone was seen a few times. The covered CDR3 bases are TGTGCCAGCAGCCCGGGACTAGCGGTCAATGAG. Its translation: CASSPGLAVNE. The complete CDR3 sequence is CASSPGLAVNEQFF. The gene calls are TRBV7-3 and TRBJ2-1; 11 nucleotides line up with TRBD2. The CDR3 goes on 3 residues after the read ends, and that part is filled in from the germline J gene. V lost 5 bases to trimming and J lost 6 bases; unmatched junction nucleotides: 3. CDR3 length: 14 residues. Germline lookup yields CDR1 SGHTA and CDR2 FQGTGA.

This clone was recorded at least ten times. Read sequence stops 3 residues before the CDR3 end, and the germline J gene provides the missing end. The genes are TRBV20-1 and TRBJ1-2, with no clear D. The CDR3 contains 13 residues. The V end was cut by 2 bases, the J end by 0 bases, with 7 bases between. Germline assignment: CDR1 DFQATT and CDR2 SNEGSKA (reference sequence). The CDR3: CSARTAPNYGYTF. The CDR3 DNA, read in part, is TGCAGTGCTAGAACAGCCCCTAACTATGGC.

This clone was counted many times. Read data end 3 residues before the CDR3 end; the end is taken from the germline J gene. The chain couples TRBV24-1 to TRBJ2-1, with D unclear. V dropped 3 bases and J dropped 1 base, with 9 bases sitting between them. Looked up from germline, CDR1 is KGHDR and CDR2 is SFDVKD. The CDR3 is 15 amino acids. CDR3 DNA, as far as it was read: TGTGCCACCAGTGATGCCGGGTTGTCCTACAATGAG. Amino acids: CATSDAGLSYNE. The CDR3, in full, reads CATSDAGLSYNEQFF.

This clone was detected many times. The observed sequence ends 3 residues before the CDR3 terminus, with the missing tail filled in from the germline J gene. The V gene is TRBV2, the J gene TRBJ2-5, with D possibly TRBD2 on 5 matching bases. Trimming pared 1 base from V and 1 base from J, leaving 10 bases between. Germline loops: CDR1 SNHLY, CDR2 FYNNEI. CDR3 size: 15 residues. CDR3 residues: CASSEGLTLQETQYF. The CDR3 bases that were read are TGTGCCAGCAGTGAAGGACTAACCCTCCAAGAGACC.

This clone was counted many times. The CDR3 loop reads CASSTTRDILTF. CDR3 DNA, as far as it was read: TGCGCCAGCAGCACAACACGGGACATC. This rearrangement joins TRBV5-1 to TRBJ2-6; maybe TRBD1 (6 bases). The read terminates 3 residues ahead of where the CDR3 ends, so the germline J gene completes it. Germline CDR1 reads SGHRS; CDR2 reads YFSETQ. This CDR3 has 12 amino acids.

As regards this clone: Read data end 3 residues before the CDR3 end; the end is taken from the germline J gene. The chain combines TRBV18 with TRBJ2-3; TRBD2 might be the D (5 bases). CDR3 length: 16 residues. Germline V gene lookup returns CDR1 KGHSH and CDR2 LQKENI. CDR3 DNA, as far as it was read: TGTGCCAGCTCACCATATGTGGGGAGAACACTAGGGACG. It yields the protein CASSPYVGRTLGT. The complete CDR3 reads CASSPYVGRTLGTQYF.

This clone appeared many times. The read ends 3 residues shy of where the CDR3 ends; the end is completed using the germline J gene. This sequence joins TRBV5-1 and TRBJ1-3; 7 positions match TRBD1. V shed 4 bases, J shed 0 bases, and the junction held 7 bases outside the gene matches. Germline-derived CDR1 and CDR2 are SGHRS and YFSETQ. The CDR3 has 16 amino acids. The DNA read from the CDR3 is TGCGCCAGCAGCATGGGGGGACAGCACTCTGGAAACACC. The encoded protein is CASSMGGQHSGNT. The CDR3, in full, reads CASSMGGQHSGNTIYF.

This clone was recorded many times. The DNA ends 3 residues before the CDR3 does, and the rest of the CDR3 is filled in from the germline J gene. This chain joins TRBV4-1 and TRBJ1-6; D ambiguous. Germline lookup yields CDR1 MGHRA and CDR2 YSYEKL. Trimming removed 1 base at V and 11 bases at J, with 6 bases between. The CDR3 has 12 residues. The DNA read from the CDR3 is TGCGCCAGCAGCCAAGGCACAACACCC. This codes for CASSQGTTP. The CDR3 as a whole reads CASSQGTTPLHF.

At least ten counts were recorded for this clone. The CDR3 sequence: CSASGGKETQYF. CDR3 bases read: TGCAGTGCCAGCGGGGGCAAGGAGACC. This sequence joins TRBV20-1 and TRBJ2-5; 8 bases align to TRBD2. The CDR3 end lies 3 residues beyond the end of the read and is filled in from the germline J gene. The CDR3 spans 12 residues. The V gene end was trimmed by 6 bases and the J gene end by 5 bases; junction bases not matched to a gene: 5. Germline CDR1 is DFQATT and CDR2 is SNEGSKA (reference sequence).

This clone was observed at least ten times. The sequence runs out 3 residues before the end of the CDR3; the remainder is reconstructed from the germline J gene. The rearrangement links TRBV20-1 to TRBJ2-6; 9 bases align to TRBD1. Germline V gene sequence: CDR1 DFQATT, CDR2 SNEGSKA (reference sequence). The CDR3 length is 16 residues. V dropped 4 bases and J dropped 2; count of bases not matched to a gene: 6. CDR3 protein: CSAKGQGMTGANVLTF. The CDR3 DNA, read in part, is TGCAGTGCTAAAGGACAGGGGATGACTGGGGCCAACGTC.

Many counts were recorded for this clone. The CDR3 goes on 3 residues after the read ends, and that part is filled in from the germline J gene. V usage is TRBV4-1 and J usage is TRBJ1-6, with 7 bases aligning to TRBD1. The CDR3 covers 15 residues. The germline V gene has CDR1 MGHRA and CDR2 YSYEKL. Trimming took 3 bases from V and 11 from J; bases not matched to a gene: 10. The CDR3 spells CASSHVNQGGAPLHF. The part of the CDR3 DNA that was read is TGCGCCAGCAGCCATGTTAACCAGGGGGGAGCACCC.

This clone came up many times. The read finishes 3 residues shy of the CDR3 end, and the germline J gene is used to complete it. V gene TRBV18 combines with J gene TRBJ2-3, with D perhaps matching TRBD2 (6 bases). V dropped 5 bases and J dropped 2 bases, with 11 bases sitting between them. The CDR3 covers 14 residues. Per germline, CDR1 KGHSH and CDR2 LQKENI. CDR3 protein: CASSSGLSTDTQYF. The sequenced CDR3 bases are TGTGCCAGCTCATCGGGACTTTCCACAGATACG. Using reference TRBV18 and TRBJ2-3 for the parts outside the CDR3, the full variable domain is NAGVMQNPRHLVRRRGQEARLRCSPMKGHSHVYWYRQLPEEGLKFMVYLQKENIIDESGMPKERFSAEFPKEGPSILRIQQVVRGDSAAYFCASSSGLSTDTQYFGPGTRLTVL.

This clone was detected ten times or more. The CDR3 extends 3 residues past the end of the read, so its final part is completed from the germline J gene. The genes are TRBV5-1 and TRBJ1-3, with 9 positions matching TRBD1. The CDR3 loop spans 16 amino acids. V lost 0 bases, J lost 4 bases, and 5 bases stayed unmatched. The germline V gene encodes CDR1 SGHRS and CDR2 YFSETQ. The CDR3 loop is CASSLAPGTGGNTIYF. CDR3 DNA, as far as it was read: TGCGCCAGCAGCTTGGCCCCAGGGACAGGGGGAAACACC. The full variable domain, its missing parts supplied by reference TRBV5-1 and TRBJ1-3, is KAGVTQTPRYLIKTRGQQVTLSCSPISGHRSVSWYQQTPGQGLQFLFEYFSETQRNKGNFPGRFSGRQFSNSRSEMNVSTLELGDSALYLCASSLAPGTGGNTIYFGEGSWLTVV.

This clone occurred many times. The CDR3 goes on 3 residues after the read ends, and that part is filled in from the germline J gene. The rearrangement uses TRBV5-1 and TRBJ1-1, with 11 bases that match TRBD1. The CDR3 has 14 amino acids. After removal of 5 bases from V and 7 bases from J, the junction contained 7 bases not matched to a gene. Germline-derived CDR1 and CDR2 are SGHRS and YFSETQ. The DNA read from the CDR3 is TGCGCCAGCAGTGGGACAGGGGGGGAATTTGAA. Translated: CASSGTGGEFE. The CDR3 in full is CASSGTGGEFEAFF. Using reference TRBV5-1 and TRBJ1-1 for the parts outside the CDR3, the full variable domain is KAGVTQTPRYLIKTRGQQVTLSCSPISGHRSVSWYQQTPGQGLQFLFEYFSETQRNKGNFPGRFSGRQFSNSRSEMNVSTLELGDSALYLCASSGTGGEFEAFFGQGTRLTVV.

This clone was found many times. Read coverage stops 3 residues before the CDR3 terminus; the germline J gene supplies the remainder. The chain employs TRBV5-1 and TRBJ2-2, with TRBD1 as a possible D gene (6 bases). The CDR3 has 12 residues. Germline V gene data show CDR1 as SGHRS and CDR2 as YFSETQ. V was pared by 4 bases and J by 9 bases, with 10 bases between. The CDR3 loop is CASSEQGWELFF. CDR3 DNA, as far as it was read: TGCGCCAGCAGCGAACAGGGCTGGGAG.

This clone was counted at least ten times. The read gets to within 3 residues of the CDR3 end, and the germline J gene fills in the rest. The chain has TRBV5-1 and TRBJ2-2; TRBD1 agrees at 10 bases. The CDR3 covers 14 residues. Germline V gives CDR1 SGHRS, CDR2 YFSETQ. The CDR3 reads CASSFGTGEEKLFF. CDR3 DNA, as far as it was read: TGCGCCAGCAGCTTCGGGACAGGGGAGGAAAAG. The full variable domain, rest sourced from reference TRBV5-1 and TRBJ2-2, is KAGVTQTPRYLIKTRGQQVTLSCSPISGHRSVSWYQQTPGQGLQFLFEYFSETQRNKGNFPGRFSGRQFSNSRSEMNVSTLELGDSALYLCASSFGTGEEKLFFGEGSRLTVL.